This entry lists 17 T cell receptor beta chains sequenced from one sample in a study of T-cell memory formation after mild COVID-19. Each CDR3 protein gets one entry after TCRdb re-called the 5' RACE reads with MiXCR. The sample shows a few hundred thousand distinct CDR3 sequences, approximately 27% of them seen only once. Sequenced material: PBMCs or a T cell subset sorted from them (not recorded which). The origin of the receptors is an adult woman who had mild COVID-19 (a few samples of this study predate the infection). Cell type and time point are not known.

The gene calls are TRBV7-8 and TRBJ2-3; D is unclear. The CDR3 consists of 16 residues. Trimming shortened V by 5 bases and J by 2 bases, and 17 bases separated the two germline ends. The germline V gene has CDR1 SGHVS and CDR2 FQNEAQ. Here the CDR3 DNA reads TGTGCCAGCAGCCGAATGGTAGCCTTGTTCACAGATACGCAGTATTTT. Its protein is CASSRMVALFTDTQYF. Combining the CDR3 with reference TRBV7-8 and TRBJ2-3 gives the whole variable domain GAGVSQSPRYKVAKRGQDVALRCDPISGHVSLFWYQQALGQGPEFLTYFQNEAQLDKSGLPSDRFFAERPEGSVSTLKIQRTQQEDSAVYLCASSRMVALFTDTQYFGPGTRLTVL.

This clonotype was recorded only once. The J gene is TRBJ2-3, the V gene TRBV5-1; 11 bases line up with TRBD2. V shed 3 bases and J 2 bases; nucleotides not matched to a gene: 11. Germline loops: CDR1 SGHRS, CDR2 YFSETQ. The CDR3 loop spans 18 amino acids. The CDR3 region is CASSYYPGTSGDTDTQYF. The DNA for the CDR3 is TGCGCCAGCAGCTACTACCCCGGGACTAGCGGCGACACAGATACGCAGTATTTT. Combining the CDR3 with reference TRBV5-1 and TRBJ2-3 gives the whole variable domain KAGVTQTPRYLIKTRGQQVTLSCSPISGHRSVSWYQQTPGQGLQFLFEYFSETQRNKGNFPGRFSGRQFSNSRSEMNVSTLELGDSALYLCASSYYPGTSGDTDTQYFGPGTRLTVL.

The CDR3 loop reads CASSVPHQGVSGELFF. The CDR3 DNA reads as TGTGCCAGCAGCGTTCCGCATCAGGGGGTTTCCGGGGAGCTGTTTTTT. The chain links TRBV5-4 to TRBJ2-2; TRBD1 matches at 7 bases. This CDR3 comprises 16 residues. Trimming at V came to 4 bases and at J to 6 bases, leaving 12 bases not matched to a gene. The germline CDR1 and CDR2 sequences are SGHNT and YYREEE (reference sequence).

The V and J genes are TRBV7-3 and TRBJ1-5; unclear D gene. Trimming left V 6 bases short and J 7 bases short, with 10 bases between. Germline V CDR1 and CDR2: SGHTA, FQGTGA. The CDR3 has 12 amino acids. CDR3 sequence reads: CASSHTIQPQHF. The CDR3 nucleotides read TGTGCCAGCAGTCACACAATCCAGCCCCAGCATTTT.

This clonotype was recorded a few times. The chain employs TRBV29-1 and TRBJ2-5, with D possibly being TRBD1 (5 bases). Germline V gives CDR1 SQVTM, CDR2 ANQGSEA. Trimming stripped 7 bases from V and 7 bases from J, with 19 bases between. The CDR3 sequence is 13 residues long. CDR3 nucleotides: TGCAGCGCACTCTGGGGCAGTAGGCGGACCCAGTACTTC. Its protein product is CSALWGSRRTQYF. The whole variable domain, filled in from reference TRBV29-1 and TRBJ2-5, reads SAVISQKPSRDICQRGTSLTIQCQVDSQVTMMFWYRQQPGQSLTLIATANQGSEATYESGFVIDKFPISRPNLTFSTLTVSNMSPEDSSIYLCSALWGSRRTQYFGPGTRLLVL.

CDR3 nucleotide sequence: TGTGCCAGCAGTGTCCAGGAGAGTAATCAGCCCCAGCATTTT. Its translation is CASSVQESNQPQHF. The chain is built from TRBV6-1 and TRBJ1-5; no reliable D call. CDR1 is MNHNS, CDR2 SASEGT, per germline. Trimming stripped 4 bases from V and 4 bases from J, with 11 bases between. This CDR3 is 14 amino acids long.

The CDR3, as DNA: TGTGCCAGCAGTTCTGGGGTAATAGTGTCTGGCTACACCTTC. Encoded protein: CASSSGVIVSGYTF. The chain combines TRBV12-3 or TRBV12-4 with TRBJ1-2; D is undetermined. V lost 4 bases to trimming and J lost 7 bases, with 16 bases between them. CDR3 length: 14 amino acids.

CDR3 sequence: CASSQWMGATEAFF. The CDR3 bases are TGCGCCAGCAGCCAATGGATGGGCGCCACTGAAGCTTTCTTT. The J gene is TRBJ1-1, the V gene TRBV4-1; no definite D call. V lost 2 bases to trimming and J lost 4 bases, with 11 bases between them. Per the germline V gene, CDR1 is MGHRA and CDR2 is YSYEKL. The CDR3 covers 14 residues.

The chain links TRBV12-3 or TRBV12-4 to TRBJ1-3, with D hard to call. CDR3 length equals 16 residues. The V end lost 8 bases, the J end lost 0 bases, and 17 bases lay between the germline ends. In DNA, the CDR3 is TGTGCCAGCTTCCTCCGGGGAGGACCCTCTGGAAACACCATATATTTT. Translating gives CASFLRGGPSGNTIYF.

This chain links TRBV10-3 with TRBJ2-7; D is unclear. Germline V gene lookup returns CDR1 ENHRY and CDR2 SYGVKD. This CDR3 spans 18 amino acids. V was cut by 2 bases and J by 3 bases, with 23 bases left in between. The chain's CDR3 is CAISEGSSGGFEDYEQYF. The CDR3 bases are TGTGCCATCAGTGAGGGATCGTCGGGCGGATTTGAGGACTACGAGCAGTACTTC.

The DNA for the CDR3 is TGTGCCAGTAGGAGAGACATAAACTATGGCTACACCTTC. This sequence encodes CASRRDINYGYTF. This rearrangement joins TRBV19 to TRBJ1-2, with D unresolved. This CDR3 has 13 amino acids. V dropped 6 bases and J dropped 2 bases, with 10 bases sitting between them. The V gene's germline CDR1 is LNHDA and CDR2 SQIVND (reference sequence).

This clonotype was recorded once. V gene TRBV6-5 combines with J gene TRBJ2-7, with TRBD2 matching 7 bases. The germline V gene has CDR1 MNHEY and CDR2 SVGAGI. CDR3 size: 14 residues. V shed 6 bases, J shed 7 bases, and the junction held 12 bases outside the gene matches. CDR3 sequence: CASRVPGGGKEQYF. For the CDR3, the DNA is TGTGCCAGCAGAGTACCCGGCGGGGGTAAAGAGCAGTACTTC.

J is TRBJ1-1 and V is TRBV7-2, with D maybe TRBD1 (6 bases). Germline values: CDR1 SGHTA, CDR2 FQGNSA. The CDR3 spans 15 residues. V was cut by 3 bases and J by 5 bases, with 16 bases left in between. CDR3 in DNA: TGTGCCAGCAGCTTTAGGGCAGGGGCAGGGACTGAAGCTTTCTTT. This gives the protein CASSFRAGAGTEAFF.

The chain has TRBV7-9 and TRBJ2-1, with D possibly matching TRBD2 (6 bases). The germline V and J ends were trimmed by 5 bases and 5 bases, with 16 bases remaining between them. Per the germline V gene, CDR1 is SEHNR and CDR2 is FQNEAQ (reference sequence). The CDR3 extends over 15 amino acids. The CDR3 DNA follows: TGTGCCAGCAGCGGGAGACTAGAGGCACACAATGAGCAGTTCTTC. It is translated as CASSGRLEAHNEQFF.

This clonotype has only a few counts. The chain uses TRBV9 and TRBJ2-3, with 7 positions matching TRBD1. This CDR3 has 16 residues. Unmatched junction bases numbered 5, after V lost 0 bases and J lost 1 base. Germline values: CDR1 SGDLS, CDR2 YYNGEE. The CDR3 DNA reads as TGTGCCAGCAGCGTAGGCCCCACAGGGGGCACAGATACGCAGTATTTT. It translates to CASSVGPTGGTDTQYF. Supplemented by reference TRBV9 and TRBJ2-3, the full variable domain reads DSGVTQTPKHLITATGQRVTLRCSPRSGDLSVYWYQQSLDQGLQFLIQYYNGEERAKGNILERFSAQQFPDLHSELNLSSLELGDSALYFCASSVGPTGGTDTQYFGPGTRLTVL.

In this sample, this clonotype turned up a few times. The rearrangement links TRBV30 to TRBJ2-7; D gene unclear. V gave up 3 bases and J gave up 0 bases, with 12 bases separating them. CDR3 length: 14 amino acids. The germline V gene has CDR1 GTSNPN and CDR2 SVGIG (reference sequence). CDR3 protein: CAWRLWRSSYEQYF. The CDR3, as DNA: TGTGCCTGGAGGTTGTGGCGGAGCTCCTACGAGCAGTACTTC. The whole variable domain, filled in from reference TRBV30 and TRBJ2-7, reads SQTIHQWPATLVQPVGSPLSLECTVEGTSNPNLYWYRQAAGRGLQLLFYSVGIGQISSEVPQNLSASRPQDRQFILSSKKLLLSDSGFYLCAWRLWRSSYEQYFGPGTRLTVT.

At least ten counts were recorded for this clonotype. The CDR3 reads CASSPLAGPSSYEQYF. CDR3 nucleotide sequence: TGTGCCAGCTCACCTCTGGCGGGCCCCAGCTCCTACGAGCAGTACTTC. The chain joins TRBV18 to TRBJ2-7, with D perhaps TRBD2 (5 bases). V was cut by 3 bases and J by 0 bases, with 15 bases left in between. This CDR3 contains 16 residues. The V gene's germline CDR1 is KGHSH and CDR2 LQKENI.